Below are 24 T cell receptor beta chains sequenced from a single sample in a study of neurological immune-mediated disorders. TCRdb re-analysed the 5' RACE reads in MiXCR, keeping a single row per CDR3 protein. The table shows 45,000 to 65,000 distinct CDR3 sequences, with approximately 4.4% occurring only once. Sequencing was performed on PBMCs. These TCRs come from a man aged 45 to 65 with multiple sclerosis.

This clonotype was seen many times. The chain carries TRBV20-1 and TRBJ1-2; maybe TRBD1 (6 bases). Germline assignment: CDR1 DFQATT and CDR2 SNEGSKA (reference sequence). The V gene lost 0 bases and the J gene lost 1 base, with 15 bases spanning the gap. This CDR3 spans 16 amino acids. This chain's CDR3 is CSARDRGIEVNYGYTF. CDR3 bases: TGCAGTGCTAGAGACAGGGGAATTGAAGTTAACTATGGCTACACCTTC.

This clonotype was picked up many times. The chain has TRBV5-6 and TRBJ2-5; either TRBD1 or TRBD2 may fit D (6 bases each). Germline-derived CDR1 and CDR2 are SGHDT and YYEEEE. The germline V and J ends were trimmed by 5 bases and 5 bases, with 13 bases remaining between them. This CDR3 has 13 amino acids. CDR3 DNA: TGTGCCAGCAGGAAGACAGGAGGGGAGACCCAGTACTTC. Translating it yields CASRKTGGETQYF. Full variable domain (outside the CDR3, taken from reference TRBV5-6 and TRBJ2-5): DAGVTQSPTHLIKTRGQQVTLRCSPKSGHDTVSWYQQALGQGPQFIFQYYEEEERQRGNFPDRFSGHQFPNYSSELNVNALLLGDSALYLCASRKTGGETQYFGPGTRLLVL.

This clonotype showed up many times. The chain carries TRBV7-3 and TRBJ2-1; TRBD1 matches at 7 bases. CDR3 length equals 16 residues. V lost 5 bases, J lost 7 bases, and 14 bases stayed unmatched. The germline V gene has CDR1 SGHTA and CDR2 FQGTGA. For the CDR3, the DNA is TGTGCCAGCAGCCGAAGACAGGGAGTTTCGGGGAATGAGCAGTTCTTC. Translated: CASSRRQGVSGNEQFF. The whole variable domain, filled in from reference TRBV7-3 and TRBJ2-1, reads GAGVSQTPSNKVTEKGKYVELRCDPISGHTALYWYRQSLGQGPEFLIYFQGTGAADDSGLPNDRFFAVRPEGSVSTLKIQRTERGDSAVYLCASSRRQGVSGNEQFFGPGTRLTVL.

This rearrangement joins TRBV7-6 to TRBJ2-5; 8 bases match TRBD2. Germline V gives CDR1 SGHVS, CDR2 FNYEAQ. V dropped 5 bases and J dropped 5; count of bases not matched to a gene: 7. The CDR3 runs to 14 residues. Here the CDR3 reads CASSPAGGLETQYF. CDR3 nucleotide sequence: TGTGCCAGCAGCCCGGCGGGGGGCCTGGAGACCCAGTACTTC. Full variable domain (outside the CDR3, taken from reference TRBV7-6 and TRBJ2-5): GAGVSQSPRYKVTKRGQDVALRCDPISGHVSLYWYRQALGQGPEFLTYFNYEAQQDKSGLPNDRFSAERPEGSISTLTIQRTEQRDSAMYRCASSPAGGLETQYFGPGTRLLVL.

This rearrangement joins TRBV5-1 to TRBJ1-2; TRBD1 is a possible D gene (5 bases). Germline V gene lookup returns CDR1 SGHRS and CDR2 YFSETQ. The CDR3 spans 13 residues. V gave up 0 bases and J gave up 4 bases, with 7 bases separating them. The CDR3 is CASSLEGTYGYTF. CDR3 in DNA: TGCGCCAGCAGCTTGGAAGGGACCTATGGCTACACCTTC. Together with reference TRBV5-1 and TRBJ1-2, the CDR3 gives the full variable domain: KAGVTQTPRYLIKTRGQQVTLSCSPISGHRSVSWYQQTPGQGLQFLFEYFSETQRNKGNFPGRFSGRQFSNSRSEMNVSTLELGDSALYLCASSLEGTYGYTFGSGTRLTVV.

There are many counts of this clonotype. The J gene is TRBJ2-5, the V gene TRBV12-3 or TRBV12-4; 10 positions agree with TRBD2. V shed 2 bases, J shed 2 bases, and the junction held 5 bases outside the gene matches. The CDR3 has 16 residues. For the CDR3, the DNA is TGTGCCAGCAGTTTATTGACTAGCGGGCCTCAAGAGACCCAGTACTTC. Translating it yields CASSLLTSGPQETQYF.

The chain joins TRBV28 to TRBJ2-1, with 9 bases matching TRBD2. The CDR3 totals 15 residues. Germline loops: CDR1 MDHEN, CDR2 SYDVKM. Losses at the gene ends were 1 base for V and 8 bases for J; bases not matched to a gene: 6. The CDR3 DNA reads TGTGCCAGCAGTTTATACGGCGGGAGGGCGGATGAGCAGTTCTTC. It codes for CASSLYGGRADEQFF.

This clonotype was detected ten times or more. The CDR3 coding sequence is TGCAGTGCTAGAGATCTTTCCGGGACTAGCGAAGAGACCCAGTACTTC. This encodes CSARDLSGTSEETQYF. The chain employs TRBV20-1 and TRBJ2-5, with 10 bases aligning to TRBD2. The CDR3 has 16 residues. CDR1 is DFQATT, CDR2 SNEGSKA, per germline (reference sequence). The V gene end was trimmed by 0 bases and the J gene end by 3 bases; junction bases not matched to a gene: 7.

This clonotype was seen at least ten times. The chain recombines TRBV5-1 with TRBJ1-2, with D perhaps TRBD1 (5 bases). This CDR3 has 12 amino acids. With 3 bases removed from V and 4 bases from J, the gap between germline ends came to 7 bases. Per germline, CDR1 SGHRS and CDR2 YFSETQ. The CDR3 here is CASSSDSYGYTF. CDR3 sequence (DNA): TGCGCCAGCAGCTCCGACAGCTATGGCTACACCTTC.

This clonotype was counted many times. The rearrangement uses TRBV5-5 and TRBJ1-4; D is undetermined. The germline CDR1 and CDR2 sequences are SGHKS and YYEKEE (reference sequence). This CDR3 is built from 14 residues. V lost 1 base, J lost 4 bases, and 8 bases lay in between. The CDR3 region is CASSLLGFNEKLFF. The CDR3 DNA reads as TGTGCCAGCAGCTTGCTGGGTTTTAATGAAAAACTGTTTTTT.

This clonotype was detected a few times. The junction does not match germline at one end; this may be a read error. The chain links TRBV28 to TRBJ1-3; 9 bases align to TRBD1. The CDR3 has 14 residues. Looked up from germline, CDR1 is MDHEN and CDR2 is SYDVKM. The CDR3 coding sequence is TGTGCCAGCAGTCCGGGGGGACAGGGAAAAACCATATATTTT. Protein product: CASSPGGQGKTIYF. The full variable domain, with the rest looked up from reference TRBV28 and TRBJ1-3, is DVKVTQSSRYLVKRTGEKVFLECVQDMDHENMFWYRQDPGLGLRLIYFSYDVKMKEKGDIPEGYSVSREKKERFSLILESASTNQTSMYLCASSPGGQGKTIYFGEGSWLTVV.

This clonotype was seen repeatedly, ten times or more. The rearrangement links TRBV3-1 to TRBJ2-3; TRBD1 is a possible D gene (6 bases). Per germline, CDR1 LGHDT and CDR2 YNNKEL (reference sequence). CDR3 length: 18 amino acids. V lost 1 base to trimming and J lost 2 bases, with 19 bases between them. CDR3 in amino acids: CASSQGWGTQGNTDTQYF. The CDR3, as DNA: TGTGCCAGCAGCCAAGGCTGGGGTACGCAGGGGAACACAGATACGCAGTATTTT.

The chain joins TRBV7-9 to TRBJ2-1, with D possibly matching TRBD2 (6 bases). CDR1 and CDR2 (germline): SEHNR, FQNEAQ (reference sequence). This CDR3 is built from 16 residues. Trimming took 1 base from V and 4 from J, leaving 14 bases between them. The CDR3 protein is CASSLVMGGAYNEQFF. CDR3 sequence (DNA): TGTGCCAGCAGCTTAGTGATGGGCGGGGCTTACAATGAGCAGTTCTTC.

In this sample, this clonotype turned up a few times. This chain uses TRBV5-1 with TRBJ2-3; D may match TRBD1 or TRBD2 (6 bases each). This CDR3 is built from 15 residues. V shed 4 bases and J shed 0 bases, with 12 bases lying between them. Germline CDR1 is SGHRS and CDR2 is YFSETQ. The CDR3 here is CASSGQGTSTDTQYF. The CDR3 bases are TGCGCCAGCAGCGGGCAGGGGACTAGCACAGATACGCAGTATTTT.

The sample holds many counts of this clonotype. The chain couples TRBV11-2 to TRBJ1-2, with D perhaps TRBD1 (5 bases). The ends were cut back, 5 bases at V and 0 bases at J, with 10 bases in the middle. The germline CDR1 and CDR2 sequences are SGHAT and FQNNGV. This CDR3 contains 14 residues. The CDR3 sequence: CASSGAGTNYGYTF. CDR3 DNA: TGTGCCAGCAGCGGGGCAGGGACTAACTATGGCTACACCTTC.

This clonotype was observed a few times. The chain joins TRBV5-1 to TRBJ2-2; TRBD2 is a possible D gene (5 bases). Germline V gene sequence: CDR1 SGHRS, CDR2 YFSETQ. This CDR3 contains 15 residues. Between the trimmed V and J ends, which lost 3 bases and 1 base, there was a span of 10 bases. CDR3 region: CASSSGIRNTGELFF. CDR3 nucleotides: TGCGCCAGCAGCTCCGGGATACGGAACACCGGGGAGCTGTTTTTT.

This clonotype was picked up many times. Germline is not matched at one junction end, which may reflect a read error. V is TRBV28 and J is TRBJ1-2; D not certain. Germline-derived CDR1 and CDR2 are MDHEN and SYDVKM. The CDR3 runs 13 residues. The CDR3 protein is CASSFDPKYGYTF. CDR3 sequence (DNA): TGTGCCAGCAGTTTCGACCCTAAATATGGCTACACCTTC.

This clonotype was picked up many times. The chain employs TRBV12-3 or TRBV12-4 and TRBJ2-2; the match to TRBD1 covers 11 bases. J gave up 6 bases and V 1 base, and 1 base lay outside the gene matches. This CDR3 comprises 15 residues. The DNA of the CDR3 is TGTGCCAGCAGTTTAGGGACAGGGGGCCCCGGGGAGCTGTTTTTT. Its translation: CASSLGTGGPGELFF.

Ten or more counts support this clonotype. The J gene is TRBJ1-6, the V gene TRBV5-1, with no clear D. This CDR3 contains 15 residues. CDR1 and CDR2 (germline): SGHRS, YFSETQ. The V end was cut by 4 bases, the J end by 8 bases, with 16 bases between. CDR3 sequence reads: CASSQEASRDSPLHF. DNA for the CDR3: TGCGCCAGCAGCCAAGAGGCGTCTAGGGATTCACCCCTCCACTTT. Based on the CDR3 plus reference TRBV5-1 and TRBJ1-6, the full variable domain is KAGVTQTPRYLIKTRGQQVTLSCSPISGHRSVSWYQQTPGQGLQFLFEYFSETQRNKGNFPGRFSGRQFSNSRSEMNVSTLELGDSALYLCASSQEASRDSPLHFGNGTRLTVT.

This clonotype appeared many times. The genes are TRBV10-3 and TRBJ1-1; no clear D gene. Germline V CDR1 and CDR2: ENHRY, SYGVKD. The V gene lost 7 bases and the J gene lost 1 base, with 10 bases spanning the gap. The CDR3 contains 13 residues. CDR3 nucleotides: TGTGCCATCAACGCGGGAAGGAACACTGAAGCTTTCTTT. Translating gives CAINAGRNTEAFF.

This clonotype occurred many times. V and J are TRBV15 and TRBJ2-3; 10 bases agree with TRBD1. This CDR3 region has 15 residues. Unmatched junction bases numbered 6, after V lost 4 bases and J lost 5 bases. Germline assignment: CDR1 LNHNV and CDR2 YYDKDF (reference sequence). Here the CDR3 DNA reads TGTGCCACCAGCATAGACAGGGGGCGTATAGATACGCAGTATTTT. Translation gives CATSIDRGRIDTQYF.

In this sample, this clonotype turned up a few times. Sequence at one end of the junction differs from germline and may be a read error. The CDR3: CASSQDLSPLNF. The CDR3 region has the DNA TGTGCCAGCAGCCAAGATTTGTCACCCCTCAACTTT. The chain recombines TRBV14 with TRBJ1-6; D gene uncertain. CDR3 size: 12 residues. CDR1 is SGHDN and CDR2 is FVKESK in the germline V gene. Looking up the rest from reference TRBV14 and TRBJ1-6 gives the full variable domain: EAGVTQFPSHSVIEKGQTVTLRCDPISGHDNLYWYRRVMGKEIKFLLHFVKESKQDESGMPNNRFLAERTGGTYSTLKVQPAELEDSGVYFCASSQDLSPLNFGNGTRLTVT.

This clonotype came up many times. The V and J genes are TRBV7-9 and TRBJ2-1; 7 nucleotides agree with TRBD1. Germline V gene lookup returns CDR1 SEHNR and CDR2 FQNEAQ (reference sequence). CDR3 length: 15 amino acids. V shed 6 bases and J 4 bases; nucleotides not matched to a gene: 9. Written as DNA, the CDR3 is TGTGCCAGCAGATCGACAGGGTTGAAGTACAATGAGCAGTTCTTC. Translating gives CASRSTGLKYNEQFF. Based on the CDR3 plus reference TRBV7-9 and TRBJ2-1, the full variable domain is DTGVSQNPRHKITKRGQNVTFRCDPISEHNRLYWYRQTLGQGPEFLTYFQNEAQLEKSRLLSDRFSAERPKGSFSTLEIQRTEQGDSAMYLCASRSTGLKYNEQFFGPGTRLTVL.

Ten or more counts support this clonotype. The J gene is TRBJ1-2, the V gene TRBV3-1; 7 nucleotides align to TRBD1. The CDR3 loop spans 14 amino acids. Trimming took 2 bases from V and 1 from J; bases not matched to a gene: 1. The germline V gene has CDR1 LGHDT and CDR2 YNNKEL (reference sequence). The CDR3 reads CASSQRQGNYGYTF. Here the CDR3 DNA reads TGTGCCAGCAGCCAAAGACAGGGTAACTATGGCTACACCTTC.